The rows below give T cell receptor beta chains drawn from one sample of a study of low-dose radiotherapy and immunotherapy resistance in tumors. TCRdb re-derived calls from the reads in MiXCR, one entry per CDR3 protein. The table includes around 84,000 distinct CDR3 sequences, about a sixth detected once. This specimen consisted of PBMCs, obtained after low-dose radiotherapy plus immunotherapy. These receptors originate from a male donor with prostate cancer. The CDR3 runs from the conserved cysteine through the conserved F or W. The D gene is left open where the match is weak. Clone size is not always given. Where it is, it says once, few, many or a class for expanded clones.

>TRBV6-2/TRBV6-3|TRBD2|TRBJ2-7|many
TGTGCCAGCAGTTATCCAGCCGGGAGGGCCTACGAGCAGTACTTC
CASSYPAGRAYEQYF
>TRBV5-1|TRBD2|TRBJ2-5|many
TGCGCCAGCAGCCTTGGGACTAGAGGGTACCAAGAGACCCAGTACTTC
CASSLGTRGYQETQYF
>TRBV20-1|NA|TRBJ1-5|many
TGCAGTGCTAGACAAACAGGGTCCAATCAGCCCCAGCATTTT
CSARQTGSNQPQHF
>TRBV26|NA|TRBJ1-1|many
TGTGCCAGCAGTTCCCGCCGCGTCGCCCTTAACACTGAAGCTTTCTTT
CASSSRRVALNTEAFF
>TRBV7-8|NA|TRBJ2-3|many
TGTGCCAGCAGCTGGGACCATAGCACAGATACGCAGTATTTT
CASSWDHSTDTQYF
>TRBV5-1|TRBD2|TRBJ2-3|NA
TGCGCCAGCAGCCCAGGTAGCGGGGCCCCCGCAGATACGCAGTATTTT
CASSPGSGAPADTQYF
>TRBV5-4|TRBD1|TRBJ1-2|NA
TGTGCCAGCAGCTTACCTGGACAGGTCTATGGCTACACCTTC
CASSLPGQVYGYTF
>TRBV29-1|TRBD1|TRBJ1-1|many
TGCAGCGTTGAGGCCGACAGGGGGGCGGCCACTGAAGCTTTCTTT
CSVEADRGAATEAFF
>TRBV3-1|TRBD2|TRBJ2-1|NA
TGTGCCAGCAGCCCCGGGACTAGCGGGCCGTACAATGAGCAGTTCTTC
CASSPGTSGPYNEQFF
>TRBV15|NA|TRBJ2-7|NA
TGTGCCACCAGCAGAGATAGCTCGTACGAGCAGTACTTC
CATSRDSSYEQYF
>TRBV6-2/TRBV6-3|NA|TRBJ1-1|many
TGTGCCAGCAGTTACGGTGGGGAAGCTTTCTTT
CASSYGGEAFF
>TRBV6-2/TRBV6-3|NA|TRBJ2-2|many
TGTGCCAGCAGCAGATACAGGACGAACACCGGGGAGCTGTTTTTT
CASSRYRTNTGELFF
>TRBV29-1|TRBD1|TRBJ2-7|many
TGCAGCGTTAAGGGACAGGGGATCGAGCAGTACTTC
CSVKGQGIEQYF
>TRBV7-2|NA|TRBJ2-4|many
TGTGCCAGCAGCGATCGAGACGATGGGGTCCTATTAGCCAAAAACATTCAGTACTTC
CASSDRDDGVLLAKNIQYF
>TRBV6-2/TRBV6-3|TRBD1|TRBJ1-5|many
TGTGCCAGCAAACCTTTGACAGGGAATTTCCAGCCCCAGCATTTT
CASKPLTGNFQPQHF
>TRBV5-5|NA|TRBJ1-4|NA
TGTGCCAGCAGCTTGGAAGGTGGGCCCCGGGGTGAAAAACTGTTTTTT
CASSLEGGPRGEKLFF
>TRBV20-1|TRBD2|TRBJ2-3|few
TGCAGTGCTAGAGGGACTAGCGGGAGGACAGATACGCAGTATTTT
CSARGTSGRTDTQYF
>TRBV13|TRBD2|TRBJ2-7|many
TGTGCCAGCAGCCCTTCCGGGACTAGCAAGACCTACGAGCAGTACTTC
CASSPSGTSKTYEQYF